The source of this T cell receptor (beta chain) is a study of beta chain features in type 1 diabetes. Study summary: Age, gender and cell yields were similar between patients and healthy donors. Findings and caveats of the study: Sampled from patients, naive, central memory and Treg TCRB repertoires appeared more similar than those sampled from healthy donors. The study found moderately but significantly shorter TCRB CDR3s in all four CD4+ subsets of Type 1 diabetes patients.

Deletions cut 6 bases from V and 0 bases from J, with 9 bases between. The CDR3 extends over 14 amino acids. Germline lookup yields CDR1 MGHRA and CDR2 YSYEKL. cDNA synthesis used the whole RNA isolate, giving expressed TCRB sequences. Assay: immunoSEQ multiplex PCR; the TCRdb copy retains only in-frame clones and omits some. The sample has about 240,000 clones, 25% to 30% seen once. CD4+ cells of the naive, central memory, regulatory and stem cell-like memory types were sorted via CD45RO/CCR7/CD25/CD127/CD95/CD27. This clone was observed a few times. The antigen is undetermined. This rearrangement joins TRBV4-1 to TRBJ1-5, with D unresolved. Sequencing was carried out using central memory CD4+ T cells from blood. This receptor was obtained from a young man in good health. The CDR3 reads CASSLQDSNQPQHF. CDR3 nucleotides: TGCGCCAGCAGTCTCCAGGATAGCAATCAGCCCCAGCATTTT.